The TCR beta chain described here comes from a study of technical replicates of blood from a few donors. The ends lost 2 bases at V and 8 bases at J; junction bases unmatched: 4. Per the germline V gene, CDR1 is SGHDT and CDR2 is YYEEEE. The CDR3 is 14 amino acids. TCRdb's table, derived via immunoSEQ multiplex PCR, lists solely in-frame clones and lacks some. This table has 85,000 to 100,000 clones, approximately 96% appearing once. This TCR was sampled from a human donor in good health. The chain is built from TRBV5-6 and TRBJ1-4; the match to TRBD1 covers 9 bases. The sample taken for sequencing was T cells isolated from PBMCs. CDR3 DNA: TGTGCCAGCAGCTTTTTTGGGACAGGGGAAAAACTGTTTTTT. Its translation: CASSFFGTGEKLFF.